Following are 19 T cell receptor beta chains from one sample sequenced in a study of cytomegalovirus exposure and HLA in healthy donors. Primers for the PCR totalled 60 Vbeta and 13 Jbeta. Repertoires were generated with immunoSEQ multiplex PCR, while TCRdb's copy carries only in-frame clones and drops some. Its table records around 100,000 clones. Source material: PBMCs. The receptors come from a man in his forties or fifties in good health and CMV-seronegative.

The chain carries TRBV7-9 and TRBJ1-3, with TRBD1 matching 10 bases. The V and J ends lost 3 bases and 2 bases, in that order; junction bases with no gene match: 1. Germline values: CDR1 SEHNR, CDR2 FQNEAQ (reference sequence). The CDR3 spans 15 residues. This chain's CDR3 is CASSFGQGAGNTIYF. CDR3 nucleotide sequence: TGTGCCAGCAGCTTCGGACAGGGGGCTGGAAACACCATATATTTT.

The chain uses TRBV6-6 and TRBJ2-5; a possible D gene is TRBD2 (5 bases). TRBJ2-7 matches the DNA end more closely, so the J call is doubtful. Germline-derived CDR1 and CDR2 are MNHNY and SVGAGI (reference sequence). CDR3 length equals 16 residues. The CDR3 nucleotides read TGTGCCAGCAGGCGTAGCGCCTTTAGCGATTATGGCGAGCAGTACTTC. Amino acids: CASRRSAFSDYGEQYF.

This sequence joins TRBV4-1 and TRBJ2-5; 9 bases map to TRBD2. J was trimmed by 1 base and V by 0 bases; bases with no gene match: 0. CDR3 size: 15 residues. Germline CDR1 is MGHRA and CDR2 is YSYEKL. In nucleotides, the CDR3 is TGCGCCAGCAGCCAAGAGACTAGCGGCCAAGAGACCCAGTACTTC. Its protein is CASSQETSGQETQYF.

The rearrangement joins TRBV7-9 to TRBJ2-3; 10 nucleotides align to TRBD2. Germline-derived CDR1 and CDR2 are SEHNR and FQNEAQ (reference sequence). This CDR3 has 15 amino acids. The V gene end was trimmed by 11 bases and the J gene end by 3 bases; junction bases not matched to a gene: 11. CDR3: CAVPGLATGTDTQYF. DNA of the CDR3: TGTGCCGTTCCGGGACTAGCGACGGGAACAGATACGCAGTATTTT. Drawing the rest from reference TRBV7-9 and TRBJ2-3, the complete variable domain is DTGVSQNPRHKITKRGQNVTFRCDPISEHNRLYWYRQTLGQGPEFLTYFQNEAQLEKSRLLSDRFSAERPKGSFSTLEIQRTEQGDSAMYLCAVPGLATGTDTQYFGPGTRLTVL.

V gene TRBV30 combines with J gene TRBJ1-3; weak D call: TRBD1 (5 bases). This CDR3 is 16 amino acids long. The germline V gene encodes CDR1 GTSNPN and CDR2 SVGIG (reference sequence). Trimming shortened V by 0 bases and J by 0 bases, and 12 bases separated the two germline ends. This CDR3 reads CAWSVVWGDSGNTIYF. CDR3 sequence (DNA): TGTGCCTGGAGTGTGGTTTGGGGGGACTCTGGAAACACCATATATTTT.

The chain combines TRBV9 with TRBJ1-5, with 7 bases fitting TRBD1. CDR1 is SGDLS and CDR2 is YYNGEE in the germline V gene. The CDR3 covers 16 residues. Germline trimming cut 0 bases from V and 2 bases from J; bases unmatched to any gene: 5. The CDR3 nucleotides read TGTGCCAGCAGCGTAGGCGGACAGGCCCGCAATCAGCCCCAGCATTTT. Translation: CASSVGGQARNQPQHF. Variable domain in full (rest from reference TRBV9 and TRBJ1-5): DSGVTQTPKHLITATGQRVTLRCSPRSGDLSVYWYQQSLDQGLQFLIQYYNGEERAKGNILERFSAQQFPDLHSELNLSSLELGDSALYFCASSVGGQARNQPQHFGDGTRLSIL.

The chain joins TRBV5-5 to TRBJ2-1; a possible D gene is TRBD1 (5 bases). CDR3 length: 14 amino acids. CDR1 SGHKS and CDR2 YYEKEE come from the germline V gene (reference sequence). Trimming left V 4 bases short and J 0 bases short, with 8 bases between. CDR3 residues: CASSLDSSYNEQFF. As DNA, the CDR3 is TGTGCCAGCAGCCTTGACAGCTCCTACAATGAGCAGTTCTTC. Filled out from reference TRBV5-5 and TRBJ2-1, the complete variable domain reads DAGVTQSPTHLIKTRGQQVTLRCSPISGHKSVSWYQQVLGQGPQFIFQYYEKEERGRGNFPDRFSARQFPNYSSELNVNALLLGDSALYLCASSLDSSYNEQFFGPGTRLTVL.

The chain recombines TRBV4-3 with TRBJ2-6; TRBD1 agrees at 8 bases. J gave up 3 bases and V 0 bases, and 10 bases lay outside the gene matches. The germline V gene encodes CDR1 LGHNA and CDR2 YSLEER. The CDR3 totals 19 residues. For the CDR3, the DNA is TGCGCCAGCAGCCAAGAATGGGTGCAGGGGGCTAGTGGGGCCAACGTCCTGACTTTC. Encoded protein: CASSQEWVQGASGANVLTF.

The chain uses TRBV19 and TRBJ2-5; 9 nucleotides agree with TRBD1. The germline CDR1 and CDR2 sequences are LNHDA and SQIVND (reference sequence). This CDR3 contains 14 residues. V trimming: 4 bases; J trimming: 6 bases; junction bases outside the gene matches: 6. CDR3 sequence reads: CASSKGQGVKTQYF. The CDR3 DNA is TGTGCCAGTAGTAAGGGACAGGGAGTAAAGACCCAGTACTTC.

V gene TRBV10-1 combines with J gene TRBJ2-4, with TRBD1 matching 8 bases. The CDR3 is 16 amino acids. J gave up 1 base and V 3 bases, and 5 bases lay outside the gene matches. Germline V CDR1 and CDR2: WNHNN, SYGVQD (reference sequence). In nucleotides, the CDR3 is TGCGCCAGCAGTGACGACAGGGGAGGTGCCAAAAACATTCAGTACTTC. This gives the protein CASSDDRGGAKNIQYF.

This rearrangement joins TRBV15 to TRBJ1-4, with 8 bases that match TRBD1. Germline V gene lookup returns CDR1 LNHNV and CDR2 YYDKDF (reference sequence). CDR3 length: 15 amino acids. With V trimmed by 8 bases and J by 2 bases, 7 bases remained unmatched. In DNA form, the CDR3 reads TGTGCCACCCGACAGGGGCGATCGACTAATGAAAAACTGTTTTTT. Translating gives CATRQGRSTNEKLFF.

The chain is built from TRBV6-1 and TRBJ1-3; D is perhaps TRBD1 (5 bases). V shed 8 bases and J shed 9 bases, with 17 bases lying between them. The germline V gene has CDR1 MNHNS and CDR2 SASEGT. This CDR3 spans 13 amino acids. The CDR3 region has the DNA TGTGCCAGCTTGGGAGGGCAGGGTGCCACCATATATTTT. This codes for CASLGGQGATIYF.

The V call is TRBV5-1, the J call TRBJ2-3, with a possible D match to TRBD1 (6 bases). The germline gives CDR1 SGHRS, CDR2 YFSETQ. The V and J ends lost 6 bases and 5 bases respectively, with 16 bases between them. CDR3 size: 14 residues. The CDR3 region has the DNA TGCGCCAGCAAATCAGGGGCCGGGGAAGATACGCAGTATTTT. It yields the protein CASKSGAGEDTQYF.

This chain joins TRBV28 and TRBJ2-5; TRBD1 agrees at 8 bases. Per the germline V gene, CDR1 is MDHEN and CDR2 is SYDVKM. V shed 6 bases and J 5 bases; nucleotides not matched to a gene: 11. The CDR3 runs 15 residues. The CDR3 DNA reads as TGTGCCAGCAGGCCTACCGGACAGGGAGCGGAGACCCAGTACTTC. As protein: CASRPTGQGAETQYF.

The CDR3 loop reads CAWSVGQGNQPQHF. The CDR3 DNA reads as TGTGCCTGGAGCGTTGGACAGGGCAATCAGCCCCAGCATTTT. The chain joins TRBV30 to TRBJ1-5; 7 nucleotides match TRBD1. The CDR3 contains 14 residues. The V and J ends lost 3 bases and 2 bases, in that order; junction bases with no gene match: 4. Germline values: CDR1 GTSNPN, CDR2 SVGIG (reference sequence).

V and J are TRBV7-6 and TRBJ1-6, with a weak D call TRBD1 (5 bases). This CDR3 is built from 18 residues. Germline loops: CDR1 SGHVS, CDR2 FNYEAQ. V was cut by 1 base and J by 0 bases, with 13 bases left in between. DNA of the CDR3: TGTGCCAGCAGCTTAGAGGCGGGGCCCCGCTCCTATAATTCACCCCTCCACTTT. It is translated as CASSLEAGPRSYNSPLHF.

The V call is TRBV7-2, the J call TRBJ2-7; TRBD2 might be the D (5 bases). V lost 5 bases and J 3 bases, leaving 11 bases between the germline ends. The CDR3 consists of 13 residues. The germline gives CDR1 SGHTA, CDR2 FQGNSA. CDR3 nucleotide sequence: TGTGCCAGCAGCCCCGGGAACAACTACGAGCAGTACTTC. Its translation is CASSPGNNYEQYF.

This chain joins TRBV11-3 and TRBJ2-7; D is ambiguous. The germline V gene encodes CDR1 SGHNT and CDR2 YENEEA. V lost 2 bases to trimming and J lost 2 bases, with 10 bases between them. There are 14 residues in the CDR3. The CDR3 nucleotides read TGTGCCAGCAGCTTATCCAGTCAGACCTACGAGCAGTACTTC. It encodes CASSLSSQTYEQYF. The full variable domain, rest sourced from reference TRBV11-3 and TRBJ2-7, is EAGVVQSPRYKIIEKKQPVAFWCNPISGHNTLYWYLQNLGQGPELLIRYENEEAVDDSQLPKDRFSAERLKGVDSTLKIQPAELGDSAVYLCASSLSSQTYEQYFGPGTRLTVT.

V gene TRBV28 combines with J gene TRBJ2-7; possible D gene TRBD2, 5 bases. Germline V gene data show CDR1 as MDHEN and CDR2 as SYDVKM. V was pared by 3 bases and J by 6 bases, with 9 bases between. The CDR3 runs 12 residues. CDR3 in DNA: TGTGCCAGCAGTTTGGACTTCTCCGAGCAGTACTTC. Protein sequence: CASSLDFSEQYF.